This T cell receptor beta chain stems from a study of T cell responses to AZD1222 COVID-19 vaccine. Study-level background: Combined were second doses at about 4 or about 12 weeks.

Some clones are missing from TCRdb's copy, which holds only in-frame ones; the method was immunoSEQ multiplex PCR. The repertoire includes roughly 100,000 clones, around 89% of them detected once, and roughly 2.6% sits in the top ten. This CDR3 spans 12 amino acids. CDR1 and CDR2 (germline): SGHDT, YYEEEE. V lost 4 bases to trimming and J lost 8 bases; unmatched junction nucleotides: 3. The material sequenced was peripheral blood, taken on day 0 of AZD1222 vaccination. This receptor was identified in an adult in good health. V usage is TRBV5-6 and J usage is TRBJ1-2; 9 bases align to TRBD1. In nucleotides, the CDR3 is TGTGCCAGCAGCGACGGACAGGGGGGCTACACCTTC. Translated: CASSDGQGGYTF. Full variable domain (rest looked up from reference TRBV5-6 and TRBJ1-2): DAGVTQSPTHLIKTRGQQVTLRCSPKSGHDTVSWYQQALGQGPQFIFQYYEEEERQRGNFPDRFSGHQFPNYSSELNVNALLLGDSALYLCASSDGQGGYTFGSGTRLTVV.